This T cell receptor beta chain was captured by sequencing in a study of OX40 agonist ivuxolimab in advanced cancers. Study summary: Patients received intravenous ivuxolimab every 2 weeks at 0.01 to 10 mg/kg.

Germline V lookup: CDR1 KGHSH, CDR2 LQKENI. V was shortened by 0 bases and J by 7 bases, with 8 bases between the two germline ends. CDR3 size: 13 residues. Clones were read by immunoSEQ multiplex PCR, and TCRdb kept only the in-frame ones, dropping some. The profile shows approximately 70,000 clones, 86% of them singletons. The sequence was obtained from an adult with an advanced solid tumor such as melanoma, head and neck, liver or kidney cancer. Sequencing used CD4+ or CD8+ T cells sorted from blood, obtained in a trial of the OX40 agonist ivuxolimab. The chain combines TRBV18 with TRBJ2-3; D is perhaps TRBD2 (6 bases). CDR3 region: CASSPPEGNTQYF. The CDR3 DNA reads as TGTGCCAGCTCACCACCGGAGGGAAATACGCAGTATTTT.